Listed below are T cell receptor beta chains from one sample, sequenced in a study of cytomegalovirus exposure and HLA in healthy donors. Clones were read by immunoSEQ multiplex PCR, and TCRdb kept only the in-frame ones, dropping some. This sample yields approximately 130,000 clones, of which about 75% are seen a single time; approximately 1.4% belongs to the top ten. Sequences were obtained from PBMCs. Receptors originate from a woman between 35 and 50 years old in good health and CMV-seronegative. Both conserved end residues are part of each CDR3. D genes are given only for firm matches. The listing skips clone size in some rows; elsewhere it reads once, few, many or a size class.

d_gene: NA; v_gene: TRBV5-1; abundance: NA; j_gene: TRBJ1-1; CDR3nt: TGCGCCAGCAGCCTCCCTAGGGGAGGCACTGAAGCTTTCTTT; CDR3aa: CASSLPRGGTEAFF
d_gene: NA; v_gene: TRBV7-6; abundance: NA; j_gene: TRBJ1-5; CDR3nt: TGTGCCAGCAGCTTAGGTGCAGCGTATAGCAATCAGCCCCAGCATTTT; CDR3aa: CASSLGAAYSNQPQHF
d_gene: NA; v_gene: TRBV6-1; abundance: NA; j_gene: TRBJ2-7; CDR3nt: TGTGCCAGCAGTGAATACAGGACCTACGAGCAGTACTTC; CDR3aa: CASSEYRTYEQYF
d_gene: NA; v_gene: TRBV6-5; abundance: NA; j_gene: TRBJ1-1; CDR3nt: TGTGCCAGCACATCAGGGTCTCTGAACACTGAAGCTTTCTTT; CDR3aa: CASTSGSLNTEAFF
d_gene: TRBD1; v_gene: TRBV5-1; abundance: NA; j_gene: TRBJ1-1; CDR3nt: TGCGCCAGTACAGTGGACAGGCTTGTCACTGAAGCTTTCTTT; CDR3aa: CASTVDRLVTEAFF
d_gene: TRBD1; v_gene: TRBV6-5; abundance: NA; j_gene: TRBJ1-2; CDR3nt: TGTGCCAGCAGCGGCGACAGGGCCTATGGCTACACCTTC; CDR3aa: CASSGDRAYGYTF
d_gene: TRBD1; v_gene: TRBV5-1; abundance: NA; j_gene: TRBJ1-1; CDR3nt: TGCGCCAGCAGCTTTAATCCGGGACAGGGATTCGCTGAAGCTTTCTTT; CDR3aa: CASSFNPGQGFAEAFF
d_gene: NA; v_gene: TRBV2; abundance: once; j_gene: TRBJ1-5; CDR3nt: TGTGCCAGCAACCTAGAAGGGGGACGTCGAAGCAATCAGCCCCAGCATTTT; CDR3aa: CASNLEGGRRSNQPQHF
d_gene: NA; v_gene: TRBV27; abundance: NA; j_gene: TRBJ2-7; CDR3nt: TGTGCCAGCACCGACTTGGGACAAACAAACCACGAGCAGTACTTC; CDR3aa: CASTDLGQTNHEQYF
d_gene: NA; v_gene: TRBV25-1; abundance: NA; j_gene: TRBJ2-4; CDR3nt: TGTGCCAGCAGTGGGTATTTGGGGGCACCAGCGTTC; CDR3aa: CASSGYLGAPAF
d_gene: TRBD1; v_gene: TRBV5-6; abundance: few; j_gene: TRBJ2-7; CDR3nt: TGTGCCAGCAGCCCCCACCAGGACAGGTTAGGTTGGTACGAGCAGTACTTC; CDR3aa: CASSPHQDRLGWYEQYF
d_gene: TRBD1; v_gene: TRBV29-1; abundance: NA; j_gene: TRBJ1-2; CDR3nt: TGCAGCGTTGAAGCGCGGACAGGGGGCGTTTCTAGTGGCTACACCTTC; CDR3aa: CSVEARTGGVSSGYTF
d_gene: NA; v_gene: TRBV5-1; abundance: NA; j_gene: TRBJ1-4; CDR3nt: TGCGCCAGCAGCTTGAACACGCCTCAGGGCGTCGGTGAAAAACTGTTTTTT; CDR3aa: CASSLNTPQGVGEKLFF
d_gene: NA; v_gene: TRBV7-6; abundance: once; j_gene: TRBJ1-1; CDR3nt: TGTGCCAGCAGCTTCGGCCCGGCGGGGAACACTGAAGCTTTCTTT; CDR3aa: CASSFGPAGNTEAFF
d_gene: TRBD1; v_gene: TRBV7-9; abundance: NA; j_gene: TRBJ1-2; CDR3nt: TGTGCCAGCAGCATAGGGGGACAGGGGGCTCGTGGCTACACCTTC; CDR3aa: CASSIGGQGARGYTF
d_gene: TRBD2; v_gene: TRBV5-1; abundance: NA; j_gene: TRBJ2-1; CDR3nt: TGCGCCAGCAGCTTGGACTGGACTAGCACCAATGAGCAGTTCTTC; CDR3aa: CASSLDWTSTNEQFF
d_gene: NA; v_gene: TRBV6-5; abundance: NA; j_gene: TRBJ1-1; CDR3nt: TGTGCCAGCAGTTACGGACGGGGGAACACTGAAGCTTTCTTT; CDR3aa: CASSYGRGNTEAFF
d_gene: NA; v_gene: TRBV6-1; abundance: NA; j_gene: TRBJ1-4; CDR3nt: TGTGCCAGCAGTGAAGAGGGGGTTAGTCTCGGAAAACTGTTTTTT; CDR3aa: CASSEEGVSLGKLFF
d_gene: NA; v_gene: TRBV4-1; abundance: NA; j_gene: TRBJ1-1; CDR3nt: TGCGCCAGCAGCCCCCGGAGGGGAGGGAGCACTGAAGCTTTCTTT; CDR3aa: CASSPRRGGSTEAFF
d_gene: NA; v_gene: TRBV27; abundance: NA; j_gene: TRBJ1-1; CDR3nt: TGTGCCAGCAGTGGTACAGTGATGAACACTGAAGCTTTCTTT; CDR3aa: CASSGTVMNTEAFF
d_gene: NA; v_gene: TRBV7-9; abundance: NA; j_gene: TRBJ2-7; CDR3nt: TGTGCCAGCAGCCGCATAGCAACCGCCTCCGAGCAGTACTTC; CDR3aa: CASSRIATASEQYF
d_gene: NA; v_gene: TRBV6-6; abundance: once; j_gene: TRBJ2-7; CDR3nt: TGTGCCAGCCGCCAGGGGACCGCCTACGAGCAGTACTTC; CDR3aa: CASRQGTAYEQYF
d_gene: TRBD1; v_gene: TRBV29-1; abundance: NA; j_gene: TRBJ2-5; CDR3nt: TGCAGCGTTGAAGAAGGGGGGACAGGGCCCCAAGAGACCCAGTACTTC; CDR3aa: CSVEEGGTGPQETQYF